This T cell receptor beta chain was obtained from a study of CXCR3-negative and CXCR3-positive naive CD8 T cells. Whole-study findings and limits: Naive CXCR3-positive and CXCR3-negative cells shared TRBV-TRBJ usage; memory cells diverged. Greater hydrophobicity was found in TRB CDR3s of CXCR3-positive naive cells than of CXCR3-negative naive cells.

Comment on this clonotype: Its specificity is unknown.

5' RACE with UMI labels generated the TRB cDNA libraries. TCRdb reprocessed the 5' RACE reads and reports one entry per CDR3 protein, with no DNA. Its clone listing holds some 54,000 distinct CDR3 sequences. There are 11 residues in the CDR3. CDR1 is SEHNR, CDR2 FQNEAQ, per germline (reference sequence). Researchers reported sorting every CD8+ T cell subset in triplicate, a few hundred thousand cells per sort. A CD45RO-CCR7+CD27+CD95- phenotype identified naive CD8+ T cells. The sequence was obtained from a human donor in good health. Some clones in this sample may be carry-over from other donors' samples. This chain joins TRBV7-9 and TRBJ1-4. The material sequenced was naive CXCR3+ CD8+ T cells from blood. Subset noted: CD45RO-CCR7+CD27+CD95- naive CD8+ T cells expressing CXCR3 (TNR3+). CDR3 region: CASSFWEKLFF.